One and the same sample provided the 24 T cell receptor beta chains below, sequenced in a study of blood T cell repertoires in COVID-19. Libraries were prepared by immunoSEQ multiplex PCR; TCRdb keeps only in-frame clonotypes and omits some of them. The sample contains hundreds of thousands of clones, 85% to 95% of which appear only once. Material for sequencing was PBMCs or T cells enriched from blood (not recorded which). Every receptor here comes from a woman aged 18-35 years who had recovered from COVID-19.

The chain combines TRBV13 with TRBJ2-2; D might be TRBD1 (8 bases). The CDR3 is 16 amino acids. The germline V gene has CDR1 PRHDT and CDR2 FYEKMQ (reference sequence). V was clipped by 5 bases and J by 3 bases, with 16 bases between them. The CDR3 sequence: CASSPGGQVHTGELFF. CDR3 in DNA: TGTGCCAGCAGCCCGGGGGGACAGGTCCACACCGGGGAGCTGTTTTTT.

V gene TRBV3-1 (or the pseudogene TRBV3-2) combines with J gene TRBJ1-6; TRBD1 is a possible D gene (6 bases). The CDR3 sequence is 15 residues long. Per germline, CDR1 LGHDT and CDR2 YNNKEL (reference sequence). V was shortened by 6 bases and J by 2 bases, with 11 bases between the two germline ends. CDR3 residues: CASREQGAYNSPLHF. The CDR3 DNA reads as TGTGCCAGCAGAGAACAGGGAGCCTATAATTCACCCCTCCACTTT.

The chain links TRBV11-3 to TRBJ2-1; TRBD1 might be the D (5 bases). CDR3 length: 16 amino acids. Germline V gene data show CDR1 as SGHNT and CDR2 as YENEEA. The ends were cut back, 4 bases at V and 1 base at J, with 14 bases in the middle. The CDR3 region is CASSSRRTQSYNEQFF. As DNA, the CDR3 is TGTGCCAGCAGCTCCCGCCGGACACAATCCTACAATGAGCAGTTCTTC.

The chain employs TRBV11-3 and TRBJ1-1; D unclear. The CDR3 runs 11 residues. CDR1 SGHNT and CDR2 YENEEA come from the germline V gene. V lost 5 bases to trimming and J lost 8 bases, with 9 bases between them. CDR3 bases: TGTGCCAGCAGCCCGGGATTAGAAGCTTTCTTT. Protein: CASSPGLEAFF.

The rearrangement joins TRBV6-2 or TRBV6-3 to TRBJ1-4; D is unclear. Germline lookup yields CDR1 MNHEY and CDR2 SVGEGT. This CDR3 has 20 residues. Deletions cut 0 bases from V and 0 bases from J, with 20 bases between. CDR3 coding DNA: TGTGCCAGCAGTTACTCTTTTGGCAGACTAAACTTTGCAACTAATGAAAAACTGTTTTTT. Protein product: CASSYSFGRLNFATNEKLFF.

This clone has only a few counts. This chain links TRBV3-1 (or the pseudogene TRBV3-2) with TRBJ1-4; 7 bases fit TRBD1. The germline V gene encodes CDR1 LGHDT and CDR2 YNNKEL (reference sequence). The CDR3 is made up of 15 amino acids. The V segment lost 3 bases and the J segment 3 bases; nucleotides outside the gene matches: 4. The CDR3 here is CASSQGGQSNEKLFF. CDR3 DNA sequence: TGTGCCAGCAGCCAGGGGGGACAGTCTAATGAAAAACTGTTTTTT.

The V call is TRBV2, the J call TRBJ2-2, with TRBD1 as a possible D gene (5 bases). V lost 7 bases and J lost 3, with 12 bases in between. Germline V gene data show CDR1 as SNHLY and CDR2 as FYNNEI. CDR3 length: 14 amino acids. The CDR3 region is CASTIDSYTGELFF. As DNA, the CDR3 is TGTGCCAGCACCATAGACAGTTACACCGGGGAGCTGTTTTTT.

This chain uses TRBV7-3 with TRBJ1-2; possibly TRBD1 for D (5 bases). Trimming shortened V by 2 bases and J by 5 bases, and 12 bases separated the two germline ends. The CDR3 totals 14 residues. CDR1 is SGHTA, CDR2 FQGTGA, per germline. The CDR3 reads CASSLGARAYGYTF. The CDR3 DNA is TGTGCCAGCAGCTTAGGGGCCAGGGCGTATGGCTACACCTTC.

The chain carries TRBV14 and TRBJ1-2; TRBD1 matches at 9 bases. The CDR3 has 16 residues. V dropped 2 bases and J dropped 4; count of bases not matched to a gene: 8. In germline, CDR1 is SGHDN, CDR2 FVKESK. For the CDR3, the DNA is TGTGCCAGCAGCCAATGGAACAGGGGGCCCATCTATGGCTACACCTTC. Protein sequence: CASSQWNRGPIYGYTF. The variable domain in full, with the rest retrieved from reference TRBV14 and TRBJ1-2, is EAGVTQFPSHSVIEKGQTVTLRCDPISGHDNLYWYRRVMGKEIKFLLHFVKESKQDESGMPNNRFLAERTGGTYSTLKVQPAELEDSGVYFCASSQWNRGPIYGYTFGSGTRLTVV.

Written as DNA, the CDR3 is TGCGCCAGCAGCTTGGGCGGACAGAACACCGGGGAGCTGTTTTTT. Residues: CASSLGGQNTGELFF. The J gene is TRBJ2-2, the V gene TRBV5-1; TRBD1 is a possible D gene (5 bases). The CDR3 loop spans 15 amino acids. Germline CDR1 and CDR2: SGHRS and YFSETQ. The V and J ends lost 0 bases and 1 base respectively, with 7 bases between them. Filled out from reference TRBV5-1 and TRBJ2-2, the complete variable domain reads KAGVTQTPRYLIKTRGQQVTLSCSPISGHRSVSWYQQTPGQGLQFLFEYFSETQRNKGNFPGRFSGRQFSNSRSEMNVSTLELGDSALYLCASSLGGQNTGELFFGEGSRLTVL.

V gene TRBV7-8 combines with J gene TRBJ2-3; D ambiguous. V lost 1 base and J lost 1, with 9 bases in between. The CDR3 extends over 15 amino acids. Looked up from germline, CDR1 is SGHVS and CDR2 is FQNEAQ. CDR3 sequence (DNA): TGTGCCAGCAGCTTAGGAGCGCGAGGCACAGATACGCAGTATTTT. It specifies CASSLGARGTDTQYF.

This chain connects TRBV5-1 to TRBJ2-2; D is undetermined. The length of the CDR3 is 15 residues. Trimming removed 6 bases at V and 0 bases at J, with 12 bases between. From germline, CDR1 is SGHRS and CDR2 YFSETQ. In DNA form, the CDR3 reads TGCGCCAGCAACGAGGCCTTCGCGAACACCGGGGAGCTGTTTTTT. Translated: CASNEAFANTGELFF.

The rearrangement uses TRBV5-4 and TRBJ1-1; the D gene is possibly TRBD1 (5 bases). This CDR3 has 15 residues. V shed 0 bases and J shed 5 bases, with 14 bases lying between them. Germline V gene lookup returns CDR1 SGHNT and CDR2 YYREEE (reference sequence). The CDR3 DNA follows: TGTGCCAGCAGCTTGGTATTGACGGGGGGGACTGAAGCTTTCTTT. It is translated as CASSLVLTGGTEAFF.

CDR3 DNA: TGTGCCAGCAGTCAGAGACTAGCGGGATCCTACAATGAGCAGTTCTTC. This codes for CASSQRLAGSYNEQFF. This chain joins TRBV28 and TRBJ2-1, with 11 bases aligning to TRBD2. CDR1 is MDHEN, CDR2 SYDVKM, per germline. The CDR3 length is 16 residues. Trimming at V came to 5 bases and at J to 1 base, leaving 4 bases not matched to a gene.

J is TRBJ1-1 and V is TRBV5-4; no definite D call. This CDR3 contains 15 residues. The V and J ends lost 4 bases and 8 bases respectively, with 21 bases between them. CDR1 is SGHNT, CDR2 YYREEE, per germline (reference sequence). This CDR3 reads CASSETNRERVEAFF. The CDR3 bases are TGTGCCAGCAGCGAAACGAACCGGGAGAGAGTCGAAGCTTTCTTT.

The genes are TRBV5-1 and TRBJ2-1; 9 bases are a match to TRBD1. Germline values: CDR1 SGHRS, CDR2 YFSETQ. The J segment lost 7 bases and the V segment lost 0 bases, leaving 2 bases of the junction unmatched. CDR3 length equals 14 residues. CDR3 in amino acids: CASSLGQGVNEQFF. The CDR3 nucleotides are TGCGCCAGCAGCTTGGGACAGGGGGTGAATGAGCAGTTCTTC.

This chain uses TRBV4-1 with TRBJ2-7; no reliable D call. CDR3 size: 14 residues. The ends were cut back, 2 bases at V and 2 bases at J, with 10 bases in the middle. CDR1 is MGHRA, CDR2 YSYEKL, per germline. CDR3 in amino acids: CASSQKLATYEQYF. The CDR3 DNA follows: TGCGCCAGCAGCCAAAAACTCGCCACCTACGAGCAGTACTTC.

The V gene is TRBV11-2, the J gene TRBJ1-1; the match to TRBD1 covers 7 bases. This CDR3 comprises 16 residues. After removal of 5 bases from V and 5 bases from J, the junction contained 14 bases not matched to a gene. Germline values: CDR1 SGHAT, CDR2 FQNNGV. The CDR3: CASSPDRVAFRTEAFF. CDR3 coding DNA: TGTGCCAGCAGCCCAGACAGGGTAGCGTTTCGAACTGAAGCTTTCTTT.

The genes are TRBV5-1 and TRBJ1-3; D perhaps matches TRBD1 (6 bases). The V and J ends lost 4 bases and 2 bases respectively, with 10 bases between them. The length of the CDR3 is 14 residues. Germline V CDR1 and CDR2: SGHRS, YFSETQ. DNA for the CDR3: TGCGCCAGCAGCCCGCGGACAGCTGGAAACACCATATATTTT. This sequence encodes CASSPRTAGNTIYF.

The CDR3 reads CSVVGGAVGELFF. The CDR3 nucleotides are TGCAGCGTTGTAGGCGGGGCGGTCGGGGAGCTGTTTTTT. The gene calls are TRBV29-1 and TRBJ2-2; tentatively, D is TRBD2 (6 bases). V was shortened by 4 bases and J by 7 bases, with 13 bases between the two germline ends. CDR1 is SQVTM and CDR2 is ANQGSEA in the germline V gene. The CDR3 has 13 amino acids.

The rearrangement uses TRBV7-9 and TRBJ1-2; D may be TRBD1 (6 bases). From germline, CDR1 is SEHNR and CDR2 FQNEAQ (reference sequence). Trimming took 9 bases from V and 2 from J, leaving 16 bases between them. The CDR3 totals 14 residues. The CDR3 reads CASELITGNYGYTF. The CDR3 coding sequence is TGTGCCAGTGAACTTATTACAGGGAACTATGGCTACACCTTC.

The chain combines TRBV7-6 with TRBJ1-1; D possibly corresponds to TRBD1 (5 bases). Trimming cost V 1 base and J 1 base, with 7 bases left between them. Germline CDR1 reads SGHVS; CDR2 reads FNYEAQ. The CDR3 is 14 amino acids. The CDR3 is CASSLGGGNTEAFF. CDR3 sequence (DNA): TGTGCCAGCAGCTTAGGGGGGGGGAACACTGAAGCTTTCTTT. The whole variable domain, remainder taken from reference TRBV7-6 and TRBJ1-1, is GAGVSQSPRYKVTKRGQDVALRCDPISGHVSLYWYRQALGQGPEFLTYFNYEAQQDKSGLPNDRFSAERPEGSISTLTIQRTEQRDSAMYRCASSLGGGNTEAFFGQGTRLTVV.

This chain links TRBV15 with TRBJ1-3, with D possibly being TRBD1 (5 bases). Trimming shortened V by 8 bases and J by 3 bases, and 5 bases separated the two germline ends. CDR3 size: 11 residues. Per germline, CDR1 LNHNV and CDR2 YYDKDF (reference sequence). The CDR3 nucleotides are TGTGCCACCCAGGGTGGAAACACCATATATTTT. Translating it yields CATQGGNTIYF. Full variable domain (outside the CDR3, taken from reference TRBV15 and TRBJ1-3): DAMVIQNPRYQVTQFGKPVTLSCSQTLNHNVMYWYQQKSSQAPKLLFHYYDKDFNNEADTPDNFQSRRPNTSFCFLDIRSPGLGDTAMYLCATQGGNTIYFGEGSWLTVV.

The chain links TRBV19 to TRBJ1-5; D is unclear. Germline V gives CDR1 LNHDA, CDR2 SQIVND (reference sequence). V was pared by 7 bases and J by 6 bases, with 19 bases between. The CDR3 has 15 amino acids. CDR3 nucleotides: TGTGCCAGTAATTTTCGGAGGGAATTATTTCAGCCCCAGCATTTT. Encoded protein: CASNFRRELFQPQHF.